Shown below are 8 T cell receptor beta chains from a single sample sequenced in a study of CD8 T cells in cerebrospinal fluid in Alzheimer's disease. After re-calling the 10x single-cell sequencing reads, TCRdb lists one entry per CDR3 protein, DNA absent. The table counts 550 or so distinct CDR3 sequences; about 32% lies in the top ten. Sequenced input: cerebrospinal fluid. Receptor source: a human donor with Alzheimer's disease.

According to its frequency, this clonotype is large. The chain is built from TRBV7-3 and TRBJ2-1; TCRdb indicates TRBD2, and absent DNA this call remains unverified. Looked up from germline, CDR1 is SGHTA and CDR2 is FQGTGA. The CDR3 is made up of 15 amino acids. CDR3 region: CASSPYGTSGGEQFF.

Considering frequency, this clonotype is large (0.1 to 1%). The chain is built from TRBV4-1 and TRBJ1-5. The CDR3 loop spans 16 amino acids. Germline CDR1 is MGHRA and CDR2 is YSYEKL. The CDR3 loop reads CASSPPSCWANQPQHF.

By frequency, this clonotype is large. This rearrangement joins TRBV20-1 to TRBJ1-1; the TCRdb D gene call, TRBD1, has no DNA to confirm it. The CDR3 loop spans 13 amino acids. CDR1 is DFQATT, CDR2 SNEGSKA, per germline (reference sequence). The chain's CDR3 is CSARFPTGTEAFF.

The chain couples TRBV18 to TRBJ2-1. The germline V gene has CDR1 KGHSH and CDR2 LQKENI. The CDR3 consists of 14 residues. CDR3 region: CASSPPGYPNEQFF.

The rearrangement joins TRBV20-1 to TRBJ1-1. Germline V gene sequence: CDR1 DFQATT, CDR2 SNEGSKA (reference sequence). The CDR3 has 13 residues. CDR3 sequence: CSASGSWDTEAFF.

This clonotype shows up as large by frequency. This chain uses TRBV27 with TRBJ2-7; the TCRdb D gene call, TRBD1, has no DNA to confirm it. Germline CDR1 is MNHEY and CDR2 is SMNVEV (reference sequence). The CDR3 is 14 residues long. The chain's CDR3 is CASMTTGLMDEQYF.

This clonotype is large by frequency. This sequence joins TRBV5-4 and TRBJ2-1; TCRdb designates TRBD2, a call that cannot be tested without DNA. The CDR3 is made up of 12 amino acids. CDR1 and CDR2 from the germline V gene are SGHNT and YYREEE (reference sequence). The CDR3 sequence is CASSLRGGEQFF.

The J gene is TRBJ1-5, the V gene TRBV5-4; TCRdb's assignment of TRBD1 cannot be checked, as there is no DNA. Germline V CDR1 and CDR2: SGHNT, YYREEE (reference sequence). This CDR3 has 16 amino acids. The CDR3 region is CASSLSGTGGNQPQHF.